Included here is one T cell receptor (beta chain) sequence, with context. The CDR3 runs to 14 residues. Germline CDR1 SGHNT, CDR2 YENEEA. TCRdb re-called the 5' RACE reads and catalogs CDR3 proteins one per entry, DNA excluded. The sample data list roughly 430,000 distinct CDR3 sequences. This specimen comes from a study of T cells expressing NK-cell markers. The sequenced sample consisted of blood T cells: a sorted CD56 or NKG2C T cell subset, CD4+ or CD8+ T cells, or bulk PBMC T cells (not recorded which). This TCR came from a woman aged 18-69 years in good health. The chain links TRBV11-3 to TRBJ2-5; the TCRdb call, TRBD1, lacks DNA for checking. The CDR3 reads CASSLGTGAVTQYF.